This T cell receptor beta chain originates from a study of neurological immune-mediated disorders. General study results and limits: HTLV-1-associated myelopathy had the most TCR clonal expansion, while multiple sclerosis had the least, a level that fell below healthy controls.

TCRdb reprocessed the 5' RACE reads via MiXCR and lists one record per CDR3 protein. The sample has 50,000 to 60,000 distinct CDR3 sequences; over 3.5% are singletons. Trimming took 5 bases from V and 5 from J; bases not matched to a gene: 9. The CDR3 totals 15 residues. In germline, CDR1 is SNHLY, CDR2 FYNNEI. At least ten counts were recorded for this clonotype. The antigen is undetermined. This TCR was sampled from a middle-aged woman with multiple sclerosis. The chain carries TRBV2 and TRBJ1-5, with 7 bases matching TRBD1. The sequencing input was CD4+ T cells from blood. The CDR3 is CASSLQGEWYQPQHF. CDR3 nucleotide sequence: TGTGCCAGCAGTTTGCAGGGGGAATGGTATCAGCCCCAGCATTTT. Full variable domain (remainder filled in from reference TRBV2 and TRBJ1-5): EPEVTQTPSHQVTQMGQEVILRCVPISNHLYFYWYRQILGQKVEFLVSFYNNEISEKSEIFDDQFSVERPDGSNFTLKIRSTKLEDSAMYFCASSLQGEWYQPQHFGDGTRLSIL.